The following is a T cell receptor beta chain sequence with its context. Its antigen is unknown. This sample stems from a study of post-analysis software for immune sequencing data. Across the whole study: Both relapsing-remitting and secondary progressive multiple sclerosis featured among the disease courses, as did progressive-relapsing multiple sclerosis. General study findings and limits: Samples sharing a preparation batch grouped tightly together when assessed by F measure. Controls showed lower frequencies than patients for a few TRBV segments, and TRBV5-6, TRBV5-1 and TRBV20-1 were among these. Multiple sclerosis patients had significantly lower normalized Chao1 diversity than controls.

The TCR beta cDNA libraries contained unique molecular identifiers. A population of 1 to 10 million T cells gave rise to approximately 500,000 cDNA molecules. TCRdb analysed the PCR reads with MiXCR anew, one entry per CDR3 protein. The table shows a few hundred thousand distinct CDR3 sequences, with 40% to 55% occurring only once. V lost 1 base to trimming and J lost 6 bases, with 12 bases between them. This CDR3 spans 14 amino acids. Germline CDR1 SGHTA, CDR2 FQGNSA. The sequenced sample consisted of blood. The TCR sequence derives from a girl between 5 and 17 years old with multiple sclerosis. The chain is built from TRBV7-2 and TRBJ1-2; D is perhaps TRBD1 (6 bases). The DNA of the CDR3 is TGTGCCAGCAGCTTAGTAGGGGGGAATCATGGCTACACCTTC. This gives the protein CASSLVGGNHGYTF. Drawing the rest from reference TRBV7-2 and TRBJ1-2, the complete variable domain is GAGVSQSPSNKVTEKGKDVELRCDPISGHTALYWYRQSLGQGLEFLIYFQGNSAPDKSGLPSDRFSAERTGGSVSTLTIQRTQQEDSAVYLCASSLVGGNHGYTFGSGTRLTVV.